Below, one TCR beta chain is given with its context. This entry comes from a study of cytomegalovirus exposure and HLA in healthy donors. About the research overall: The study's early data release held about 85 million unique TCRs from HLA-typed donors.

Vbeta (60) and Jbeta (13) primers were used in the PCR. Generated by immunoSEQ multiplex PCR, the TCRdb table keeps only in-frame clones and is missing some. This repertoire includes about 77,000 clones. Germline-derived CDR1 and CDR2 are LNHDA and SQIVND (reference sequence). CDR3 size: 15 residues. Germline trimming cut 9 bases from V and 4 bases from J; bases unmatched to any gene: 10. The sample consisted of PBMCs. J is TRBJ1-5 and V is TRBV19; 9 nucleotides align to TRBD1. This clonotype originated in a man in his forties or fifties in good health and CMV-seropositive. CDR3 loop: CASLPRDRANQPQHF. In DNA, the CDR3 is TGTGCCAGCCTTCCCCGGGACAGGGCAAATCAGCCCCAGCATTTT.